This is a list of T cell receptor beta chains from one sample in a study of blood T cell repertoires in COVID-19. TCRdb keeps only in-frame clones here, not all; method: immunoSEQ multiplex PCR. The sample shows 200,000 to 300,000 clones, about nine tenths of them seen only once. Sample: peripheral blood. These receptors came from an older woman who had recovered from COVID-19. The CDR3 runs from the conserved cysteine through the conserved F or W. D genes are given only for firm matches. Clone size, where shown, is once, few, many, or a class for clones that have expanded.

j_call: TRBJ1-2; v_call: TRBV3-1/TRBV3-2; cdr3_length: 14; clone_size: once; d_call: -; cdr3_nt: TGTGCCAGCAGCCACCCCGGGGTTAACTATGGCTACACCTTC; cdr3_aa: CASSHPGVNYGYTF
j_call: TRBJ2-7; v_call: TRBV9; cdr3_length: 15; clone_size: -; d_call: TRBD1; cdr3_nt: TGTGCCAGCAGCGTAGGGGCAGGGGGCTCCTACGAGCAGTACTTC; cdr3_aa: CASSVGAGGSYEQYF
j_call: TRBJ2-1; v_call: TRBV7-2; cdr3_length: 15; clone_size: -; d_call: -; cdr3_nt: TGTGCCAGCAGCTTAGGACAGGCCTCCTACAATGAGCAGTTCTTC; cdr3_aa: CASSLGQASYNEQFF
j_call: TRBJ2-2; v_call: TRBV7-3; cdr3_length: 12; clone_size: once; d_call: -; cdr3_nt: TGTGCCAGCAGATATAACACCGGGGAGCTGTTTTTT; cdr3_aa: CASRYNTGELFF
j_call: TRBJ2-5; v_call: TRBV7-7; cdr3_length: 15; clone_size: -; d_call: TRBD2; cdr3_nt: TGTGCTAGCAGCATAGGGCTAGCGGGGACAGAGACCCAGTACTTC; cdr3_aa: CASSIGLAGTETQYF
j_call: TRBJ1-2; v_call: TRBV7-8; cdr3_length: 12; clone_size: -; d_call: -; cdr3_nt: TGTGCCAGCAGCAATCAGGACTATGGCTACACCTTC; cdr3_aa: CASSNQDYGYTF
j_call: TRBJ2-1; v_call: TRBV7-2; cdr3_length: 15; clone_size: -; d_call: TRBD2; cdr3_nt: TGTGCCAGCAGCTCACCCGGGACTAGCGTCAATGAGCAGTTCTTC; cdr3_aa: CASSSPGTSVNEQFF
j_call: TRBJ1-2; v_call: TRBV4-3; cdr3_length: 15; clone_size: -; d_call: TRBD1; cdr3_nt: TGCGCCAGCAGCCAAGGGACAGGGGGAGTCTATGGCTACACCTTC; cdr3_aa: CASSQGTGGVYGYTF
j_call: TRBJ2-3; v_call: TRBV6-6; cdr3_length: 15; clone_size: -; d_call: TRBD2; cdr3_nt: TGTGCCAGCAGTTACCGAGCGGGGAGCACAGATACGCAGTATTTT; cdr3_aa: CASSYRAGSTDTQYF
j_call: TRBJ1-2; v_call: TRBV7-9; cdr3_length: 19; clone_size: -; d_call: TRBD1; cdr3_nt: TGTGCCAGCAGCTTGATAGACTGGACAGGGAGAAGGTCTAACTATGGCTACACCTTC; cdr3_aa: CASSLIDWTGRRSNYGYTF
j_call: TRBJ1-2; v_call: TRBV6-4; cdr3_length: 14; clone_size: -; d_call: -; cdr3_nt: TGTGCCAGCAGTGACGGCCCAGGGGAAGATGGCTACACCTTC; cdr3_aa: CASSDGPGEDGYTF
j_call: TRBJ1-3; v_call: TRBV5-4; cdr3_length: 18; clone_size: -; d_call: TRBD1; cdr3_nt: TGTGCCAGCAGCTTGGTTTCAACCCAACAGGGGCCTGGAAACACCATATATTTT; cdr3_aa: CASSLVSTQQGPGNTIYF
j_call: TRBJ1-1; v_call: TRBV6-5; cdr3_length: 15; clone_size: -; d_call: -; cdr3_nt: TGTGCCAGCAGTTACTCGAGGTCCGGGGGGGGTGAAGCTTTCTTT; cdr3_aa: CASSYSRSGGGEAFF
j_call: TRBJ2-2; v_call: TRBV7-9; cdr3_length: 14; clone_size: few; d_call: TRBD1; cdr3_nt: TGTGCCAGCAGCTCCGGGACAGGGAGGCAGGAGCTGTTTTTT; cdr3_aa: CASSSGTGRQELFF
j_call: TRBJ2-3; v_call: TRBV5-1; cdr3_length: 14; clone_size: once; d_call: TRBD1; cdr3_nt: TGCGCCAGCAGCCCAGGGGACAGTTCAGATACGCAGTATTTT; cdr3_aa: CASSPGDSSDTQYF
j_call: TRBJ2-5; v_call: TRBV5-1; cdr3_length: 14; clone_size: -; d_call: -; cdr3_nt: TGCGCCAGCAGCCCCGTCGGTAGTTTAGAGACCCAGTACTTC; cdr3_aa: CASSPVGSLETQYF
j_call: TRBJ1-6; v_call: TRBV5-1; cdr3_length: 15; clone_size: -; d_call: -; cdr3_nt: TGCGCCAGCAGCTTGGATTCACTTGATAATTCACCCCTCCACTTT; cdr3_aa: CASSLDSLDNSPLHF
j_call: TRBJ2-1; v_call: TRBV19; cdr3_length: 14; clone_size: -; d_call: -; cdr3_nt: TGTGCCAGTGCGGGGGCCCCTTCCTACAATGAGCAGTTCTTC; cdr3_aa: CASAGAPSYNEQFF
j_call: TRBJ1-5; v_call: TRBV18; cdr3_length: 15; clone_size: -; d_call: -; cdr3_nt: TGTGCCAGCTCATCCGGACTCACAAGCAATCAGCCCCAGCATTTT; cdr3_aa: CASSSGLTSNQPQHF
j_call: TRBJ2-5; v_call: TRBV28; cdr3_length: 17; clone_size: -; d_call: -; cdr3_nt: TGTGCCAGTACCCCCGCCACCGGACAGAATATCCAAGAGACCCAGTACTTC; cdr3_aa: CASTPATGQNIQETQYF
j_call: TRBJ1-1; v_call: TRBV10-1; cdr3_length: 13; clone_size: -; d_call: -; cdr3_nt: TGCGCCAGCAGCAAGAGAATTAACACTGAAGCTTTCTTT; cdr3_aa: CASSKRINTEAFF
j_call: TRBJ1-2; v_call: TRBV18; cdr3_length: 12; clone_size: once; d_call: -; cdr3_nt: TGTGCCAGCTCACCTCAGGATTCCTATTTCACCTTC; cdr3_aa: CASSPQDSYFTF
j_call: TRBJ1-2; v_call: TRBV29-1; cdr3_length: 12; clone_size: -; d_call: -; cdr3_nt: TGCAGCGTTGAGAGAGTCAACTATGGCTACACCTTC; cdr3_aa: CSVERVNYGYTF
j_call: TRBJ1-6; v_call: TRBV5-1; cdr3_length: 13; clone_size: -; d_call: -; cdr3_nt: TGCGCCAGCAGCGCGACCGGGGGAGGGCCCCTCCACTTT; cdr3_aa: CASSATGGGPLHF
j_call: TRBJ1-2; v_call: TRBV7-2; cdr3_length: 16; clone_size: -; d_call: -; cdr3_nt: TGTGCCAGCAGCTTAGAAGTTACATGGGCAGTCTATGGCTACACCTTC; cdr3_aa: CASSLEVTWAVYGYTF
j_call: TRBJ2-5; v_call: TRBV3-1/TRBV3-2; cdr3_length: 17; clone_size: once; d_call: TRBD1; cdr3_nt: TGTGCCAGCAGCCAAGATGAGGGGACAGGGGGCGGGCAGACCCAGTACTTC; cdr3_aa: CASSQDEGTGGGQTQYF
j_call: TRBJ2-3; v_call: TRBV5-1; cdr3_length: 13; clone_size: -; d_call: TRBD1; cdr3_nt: TGCGCCAGCAGACAGACAGGGGGAGATACGCAGTATTTT; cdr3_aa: CASRQTGGDTQYF
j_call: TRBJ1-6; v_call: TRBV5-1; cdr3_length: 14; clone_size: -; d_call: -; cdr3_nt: TGCGCCAGCAGCTTGGATAAAAAGAGTTCACCCCTCCACTTT; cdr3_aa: CASSLDKKSSPLHF
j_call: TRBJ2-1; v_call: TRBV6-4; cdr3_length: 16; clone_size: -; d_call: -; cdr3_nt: TGTGCCAGCAGTGACCGGCGGGGCGGCTCCTACAATGAGCAGTTCTTC; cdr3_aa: CASSDRRGGSYNEQFF
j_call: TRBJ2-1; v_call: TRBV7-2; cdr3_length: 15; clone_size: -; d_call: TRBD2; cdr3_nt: TGTGCCAGCAGCTCCGGGGGGAGCTCCTACAATGAGCAGTTCTTC; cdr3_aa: CASSSGGSSYNEQFF
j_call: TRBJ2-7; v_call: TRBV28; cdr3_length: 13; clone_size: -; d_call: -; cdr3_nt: TGTGCCAGCAGGCGAGGCGGGAACTACGAGCAGTACTTC; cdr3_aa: CASRRGGNYEQYF
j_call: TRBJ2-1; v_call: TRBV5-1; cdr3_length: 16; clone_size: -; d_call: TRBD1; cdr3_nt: TGCGCCAGCAGCTCCCAGGGGACAGGGGCGGCCAATGAGCAGTTCTTC; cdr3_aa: CASSSQGTGAANEQFF
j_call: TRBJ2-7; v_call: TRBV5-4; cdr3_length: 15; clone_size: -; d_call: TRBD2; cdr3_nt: TGTGCCAGCAGCTTCGGGCGGGGGGAAAACTACGAGCAGTACTTC; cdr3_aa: CASSFGRGENYEQYF
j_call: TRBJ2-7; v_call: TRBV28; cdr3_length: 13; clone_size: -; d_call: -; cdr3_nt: TGTGCCAGCAGTTTAAGAGGGTTGGACGAGCAGTACTTC; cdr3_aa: CASSLRGLDEQYF
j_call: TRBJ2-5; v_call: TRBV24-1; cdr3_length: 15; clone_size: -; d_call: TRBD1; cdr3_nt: TGTGCCACCAGTGACGTGAGGGGACAGGGAGAGACCCAGTACTTC; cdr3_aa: CATSDVRGQGETQYF
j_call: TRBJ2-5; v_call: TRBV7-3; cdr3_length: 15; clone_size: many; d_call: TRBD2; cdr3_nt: TGTGCCAGCAGCCCCCATGCTAGCGGGGGCCAGACCCAGTACTTC; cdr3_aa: CASSPHASGGQTQYF
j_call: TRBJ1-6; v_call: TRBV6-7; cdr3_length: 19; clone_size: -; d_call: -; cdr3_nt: TGTGCCAGCAGTTACTCGTTTGGGGGGAAAGACTCCTATAATTCACCCCTCCACTTT; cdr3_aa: CASSYSFGGKDSYNSPLHF
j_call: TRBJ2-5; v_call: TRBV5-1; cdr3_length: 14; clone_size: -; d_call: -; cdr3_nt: TGCGCCAGCAGCTTGGCACAGTTCCAAGAGACCCAGTACTTC; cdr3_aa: CASSLAQFQETQYF
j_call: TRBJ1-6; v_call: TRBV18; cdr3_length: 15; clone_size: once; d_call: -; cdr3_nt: TGTGCCAGCTCAACTCGTTCGGGGGATCAGTCACCCCTCCACTTT; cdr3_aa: CASSTRSGDQSPLHF
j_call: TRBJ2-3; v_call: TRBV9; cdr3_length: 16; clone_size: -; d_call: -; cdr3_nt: TGTGCCAGCAGTAATTACGGGGGGCTGGGGCGTTCGGCGCAGTATTTT; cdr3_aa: CASSNYGGLGRSAQYF